A selection of T cell receptor beta chains follows, all from one sample in a study of blood T cells in healthy people across ages. TCRdb re-called the 5' RACE reads through MiXCR, storing one row per CDR3 protein. The table includes around 620,000 distinct CDR3 sequences, approximately 27% detected once. Sequencing was performed on blood. The receptors originated from a woman in her 70s in good health. Each CDR3 is given with its conserved first and last residue. The D gene is left open where the match is weak. Where a row states a size, it is once, few, many or the class of an expanded clone; other rows omit it.

V gene	J gene	D gene	clone size	CDR3 protein	CDR3 DNA
TRBV7-2	TRBJ2-5	.	many	CASSLDPGVGKTQYF	TGTGCCAGCAGCTTAGATCCAGGGGTGGGGAAAACCCAGTACTTC
TRBV6-1	TRBJ2-1	TRBD1	.	CASSLRYFHGTGGGNEQFF	TGTGCCAGCAGTCTCCGGTACTTCCACGGGACAGGGGGTGGGAATGAGCAGTTCTTC
TRBV13	TRBJ2-1	.	.	CASSLGEGLPTPYNEQFF	TGTGCCAGCAGCTTAGGAGAAGGACTCCCGACCCCCTACAATGAGCAGTTCTTC
TRBV7-8	TRBJ2-2	.	few	CASSLPYGTKGGELFF	TGTGCCAGCAGCCTACCATACGGGACGAAGGGCGGGGAGCTGTTTTTT
TRBV14	TRBJ1-2	.	.	CASSQDEGGYTF	TGTGCCAGCAGCCAAGATGAAGGTGGCTACACCTTC
TRBV4-3	TRBJ1-1	.	few	CASSPMGGSYTEAFF	TGCGCCAGCAGCCCCATGGGGGGCAGCTACACTGAAGCTTTCTTT
TRBV9	TRBJ2-6	.	many	CASSPRGASTSGANVLTF	TGTGCCAGCAGCCCCCGGGGCGCAAGCACCTCTGGGGCCAACGTCCTGACTTTC
TRBV7-9	TRBJ2-5	TRBD2	.	CAGSDGLAAQETQYF	TGTGCCGGCAGCGACGGACTAGCGGCTCAAGAGACCCAGTACTTC
TRBV24-1	TRBJ1-5	.	.	CATSGSQGSLSNQPQHF	TGTGCCACCAGTGGGAGTCAGGGGAGTTTAAGCAATCAGCCCCAGCATTTT
TRBV24-1	TRBJ1-2	.	.	CATSDAGHGYTF	TGTGCCACCAGTGATGCAGGCCATGGCTACACCTTC
TRBV7-7	TRBJ2-7	.	.	CASSLQGNDEQYF	TGTGCTAGTAGCTTACAGGGTAACGACGAGCAGTACTTC
TRBV7-3	TRBJ2-1	.	.	CASSPFRDDNEQFF	TGTGCCAGCAGCCCGTTTAGAGACGACAATGAGCAGTTCTTC
TRBV20-1	TRBJ2-7	.	.	CSAVVNEQYF	TGCAGTGCTGTTGTGAACGAGCAGTACTTC
TRBV20-1	TRBJ2-4	.	.	CSASLGFSAKNIQYF	TGCAGTGCTAGCCTCGGGTTCTCAGCCAAAAACATTCAGTACTTC
TRBV7-3	TRBJ2-1	.	few	CASSLEGSFVNEQFF	TGTGCCAGCAGCTTAGAGGGTAGTTTTGTCAATGAGCAGTTCTTC
TRBV20-1	TRBJ2-7	TRBD1	.	CSAQPGQATYEQYF	TGCAGTGCTCAGCCGGGACAGGCCACCTACGAGCAGTACTTC
TRBV20-1	TRBJ2-4	.	few	CSAVTMIWSIQYF	TGCAGTGCCGTCACGATGATTTGGAGCATTCAGTACTTC
TRBV12-3/TRBV12-4	TRBJ1-1	TRBD1	.	CASSSRGQGRGAFF	TGTGCCAGCAGTTCAAGGGGACAGGGGCGAGGAGCTTTCTTT
TRBV5-5	TRBJ2-3	.	.	CASSLDLWNTQYF	TGTGCCAGCAGCTTGGACCTGTGGAATACGCAGTATTTT
TRBV5-1	TRBJ2-1	.	.	CASSLFRGGSYHEQFF	TGCGCCAGCAGCTTGTTCCGTGGAGGGTCCTACCATGAGCAGTTCTTC
TRBV3-1	TRBJ2-7	.	many	CASSQDLTANSEQYF	TGTGCCAGCAGCCAAGATCTGACGGCGAACTCCGAGCAGTACTTC
TRBV14	TRBJ1-1	.	.	CASSQGFTSMNTEAFF	TGTGCCAGCAGCCAGGGGTTCACCTCCATGAACACTGAAGCTTTCTTT
TRBV6-5	TRBJ2-7	.	many	CASRSTGGEQYF	TGTGCCAGCCGATCCACTGGGGGCGAGCAGTACTTC
TRBV6-1	TRBJ1-4	TRBD1	.	CASSPWTGGASEEKLFF	TGTGCCAGCAGCCCCTGGACAGGGGGCGCCTCCGAAGAAAAACTGTTTTTT
TRBV5-1	TRBJ2-5	TRBD1	once	CASSTTGSRLQETQYF	TGCGCCAGCAGTACGACAGGGTCCCGCCTACAAGAGACCCAGTACTTC
TRBV29-1	TRBJ1-4	.	few	CSVEQGGEKLFF	TGCAGCGTTGAACAGGGTGGTGAAAAACTGTTTTTT
TRBV7-8	TRBJ2-1	.	few	CASSLGGGPSGEQFF	TGTGCCAGCAGCTTGGGAGGGGGGCCGTCAGGTGAGCAGTTCTTC
TRBV20-1	TRBJ2-1	.	.	CSARTVSNEQFF	TGCAGTGCTAGGACAGTGTCCAATGAGCAGTTCTTC
TRBV3-1	TRBJ2-7	TRBD1	.	CASSDRHYEQYF	TGTGCCAGTTCGGACAGGCACTACGAGCAGTACTTC
TRBV10-3	TRBJ2-7	TRBD2	.	CAIRDGTSGYEQYF	TGTGCCATCAGAGACGGGACTAGCGGTTACGAGCAGTACTTC
TRBV12-3/TRBV12-4	TRBJ2-1	.	once	CASRKNGATHNEQFF	TGTGCCAGCAGAAAGAATGGAGCTACCCACAATGAGCAGTTCTTC